In its sample, the clone carrying this TCR beta chain was seen once. The data stem from a study of blood T cell repertoires in COVID-19. CDR1 is SGHAT and CDR2 is FQNNGV in the germline V gene. V lost 5 bases and J lost 2; bases outside the gene matches: 9. The CDR3 contains 16 residues. This table comes from immunoSEQ multiplex PCR, and its TCRdb copy is limited to in-frame clones, with some not included. Counted here are approximately 150,000 clones, about 80% occurring once; the ten biggest clones make up around 17%. The sequence derives from a woman in her 70s in a cohort exposed to, infected with or recovered from COVID-19 (not recorded which). Sequencing was performed on PBMCs or T cells enriched from blood (not recorded which). The chain joins TRBV11-2 to TRBJ2-3, with 8 bases fitting TRBD2. In DNA form, the CDR3 reads TGTGCCAGCAGCCCTGTCTACGGGAGGGTCACAGATACGCAGTATTTT. Encoded protein: CASSPVYGRVTDTQYF.